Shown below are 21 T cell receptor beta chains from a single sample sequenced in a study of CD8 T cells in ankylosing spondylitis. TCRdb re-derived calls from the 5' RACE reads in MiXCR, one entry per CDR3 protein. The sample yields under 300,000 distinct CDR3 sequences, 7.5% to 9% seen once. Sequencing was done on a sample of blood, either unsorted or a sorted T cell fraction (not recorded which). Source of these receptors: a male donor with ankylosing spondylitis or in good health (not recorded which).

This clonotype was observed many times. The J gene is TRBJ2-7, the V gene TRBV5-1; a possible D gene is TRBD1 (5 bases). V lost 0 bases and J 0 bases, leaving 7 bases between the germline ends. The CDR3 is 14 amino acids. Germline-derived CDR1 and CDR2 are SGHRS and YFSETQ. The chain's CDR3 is CASSLADSSYEQYF. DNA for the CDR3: TGCGCCAGCAGCTTGGCCGACAGCTCCTACGAGCAGTACTTC.

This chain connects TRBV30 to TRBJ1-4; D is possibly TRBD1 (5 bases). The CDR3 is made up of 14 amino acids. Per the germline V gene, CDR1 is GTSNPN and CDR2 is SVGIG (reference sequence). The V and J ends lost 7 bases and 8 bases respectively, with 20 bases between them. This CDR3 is CALSGDQRGEKLFF. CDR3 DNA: TGTGCCTTGTCCGGGGACCAACGTGGGGAAAAACTGTTTTTT.

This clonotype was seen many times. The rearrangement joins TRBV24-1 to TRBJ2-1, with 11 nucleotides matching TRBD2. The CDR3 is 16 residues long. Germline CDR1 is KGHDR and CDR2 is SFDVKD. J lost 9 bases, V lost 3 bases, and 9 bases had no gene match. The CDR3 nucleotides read TGTGCCACCAGTGATCCCCATAGCGGGAGGGCCAGTGAGCAGTTCTTC. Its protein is CATSDPHSGRASEQFF.

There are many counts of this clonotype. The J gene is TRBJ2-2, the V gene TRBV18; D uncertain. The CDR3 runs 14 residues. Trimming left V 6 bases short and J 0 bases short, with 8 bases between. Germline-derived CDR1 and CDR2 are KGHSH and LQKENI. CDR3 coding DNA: TGTGCCAGCTCGGTTAACGCGAACACCGGGGAGCTGTTTTTT. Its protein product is CASSVNANTGELFF. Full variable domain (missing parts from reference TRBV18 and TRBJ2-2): NAGVMQNPRHLVRRRGQEARLRCSPMKGHSHVYWYRQLPEEGLKFMVYLQKENIIDESGMPKERFSAEFPKEGPSILRIQQVVRGDSAAYFCASSVNANTGELFFGEGSRLTVL.

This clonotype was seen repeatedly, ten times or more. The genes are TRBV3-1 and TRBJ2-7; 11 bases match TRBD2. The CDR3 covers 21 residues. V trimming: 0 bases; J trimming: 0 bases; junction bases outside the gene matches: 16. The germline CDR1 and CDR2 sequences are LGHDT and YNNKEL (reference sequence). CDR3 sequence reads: CASSQDPIPRTSGFSSYEQYF. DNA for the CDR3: TGTGCCAGCAGCCAAGATCCTATCCCCCGGACTAGCGGGTTTAGCTCCTACGAGCAGTACTTC.

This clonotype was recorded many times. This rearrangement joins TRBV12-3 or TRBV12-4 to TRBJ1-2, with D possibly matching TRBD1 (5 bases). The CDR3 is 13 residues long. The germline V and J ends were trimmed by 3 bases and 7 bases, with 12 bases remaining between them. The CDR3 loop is CASSLGGAIGYTF. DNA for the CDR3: TGTGCCAGCAGTTTGGGGGGTGCGATTGGCTACACCTTC.

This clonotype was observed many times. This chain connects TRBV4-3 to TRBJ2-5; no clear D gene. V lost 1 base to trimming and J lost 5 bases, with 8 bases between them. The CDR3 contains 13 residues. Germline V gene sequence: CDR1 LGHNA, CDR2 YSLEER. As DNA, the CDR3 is TGCGCCAGCAGCCAAGTAGGGATGGAGACCCAGTACTTC. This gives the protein CASSQVGMETQYF.

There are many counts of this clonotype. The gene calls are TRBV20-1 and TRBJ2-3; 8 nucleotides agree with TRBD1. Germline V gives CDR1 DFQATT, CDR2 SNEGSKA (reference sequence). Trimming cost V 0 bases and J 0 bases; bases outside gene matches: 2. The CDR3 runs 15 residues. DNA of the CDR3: TGCAGTGCTAGAGAACAGGGGGGAAGCACAGATACGCAGTATTTT. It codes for CSAREQGGSTDTQYF.

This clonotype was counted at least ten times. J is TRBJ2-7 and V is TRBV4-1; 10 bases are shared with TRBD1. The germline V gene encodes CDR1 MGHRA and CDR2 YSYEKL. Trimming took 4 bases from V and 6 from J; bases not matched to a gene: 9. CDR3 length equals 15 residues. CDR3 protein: CASSRTGTGEGEQYF. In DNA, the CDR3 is TGCGCCAGCAGCCGGACCGGGACAGGGGAAGGCGAGCAGTACTTC.

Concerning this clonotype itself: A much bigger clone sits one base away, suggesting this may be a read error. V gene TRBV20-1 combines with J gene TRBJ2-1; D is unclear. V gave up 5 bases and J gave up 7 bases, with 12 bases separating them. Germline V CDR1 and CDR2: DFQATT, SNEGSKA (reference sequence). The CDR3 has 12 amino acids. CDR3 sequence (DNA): TGCAGTGCTGGGCCAGAGACTAATGAGCAGTTCTTC. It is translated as CSAGPETNEQFF.

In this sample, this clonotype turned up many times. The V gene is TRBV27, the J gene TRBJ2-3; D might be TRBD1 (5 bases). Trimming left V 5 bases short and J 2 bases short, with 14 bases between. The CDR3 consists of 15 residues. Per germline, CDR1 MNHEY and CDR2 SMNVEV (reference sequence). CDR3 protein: CASSLLQGSTDTQYF. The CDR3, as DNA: TGTGCCAGCAGTCTCCTGCAGGGATCCACAGATACGCAGTATTTT.

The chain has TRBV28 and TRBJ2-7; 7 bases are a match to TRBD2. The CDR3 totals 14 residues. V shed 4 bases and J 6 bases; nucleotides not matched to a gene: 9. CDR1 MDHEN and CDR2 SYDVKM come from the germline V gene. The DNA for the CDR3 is TGTGCCAGCAGTTATCCCGGGACTAAGGGCGAGCAGTACTTC. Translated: CASSYPGTKGEQYF.

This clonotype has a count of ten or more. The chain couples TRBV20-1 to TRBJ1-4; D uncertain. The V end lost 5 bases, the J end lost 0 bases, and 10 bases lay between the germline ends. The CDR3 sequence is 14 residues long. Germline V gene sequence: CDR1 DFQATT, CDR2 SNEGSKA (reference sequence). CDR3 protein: CSARSYSTNEKLFF. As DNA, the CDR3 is TGCAGTGCTCGATCATACTCAACTAATGAAAAACTGTTTTTT.

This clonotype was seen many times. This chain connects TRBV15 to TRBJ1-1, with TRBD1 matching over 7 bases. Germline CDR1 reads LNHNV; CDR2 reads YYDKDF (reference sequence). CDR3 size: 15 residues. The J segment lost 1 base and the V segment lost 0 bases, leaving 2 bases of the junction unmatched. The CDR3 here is CATSRDAGGNTEAFF. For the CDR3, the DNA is TGTGCCACCAGCAGAGATGCAGGGGGGAACACTGAAGCTTTCTTT.

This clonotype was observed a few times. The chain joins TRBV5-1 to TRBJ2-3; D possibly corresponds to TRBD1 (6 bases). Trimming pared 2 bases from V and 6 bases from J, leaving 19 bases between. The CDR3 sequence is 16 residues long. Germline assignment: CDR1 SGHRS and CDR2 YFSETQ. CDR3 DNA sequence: TGCGCCAGCAGCTTAATGGGGGCGCAAGGGTCCGATACGCAGTATTTT. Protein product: CASSLMGAQGSDTQYF.

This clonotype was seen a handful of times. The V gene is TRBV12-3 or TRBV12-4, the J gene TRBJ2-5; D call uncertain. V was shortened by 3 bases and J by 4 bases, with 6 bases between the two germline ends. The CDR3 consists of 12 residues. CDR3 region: CASSFSGETQYF. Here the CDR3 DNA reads TGTGCCAGCAGTTTTTCTGGAGAGACCCAGTACTTC.

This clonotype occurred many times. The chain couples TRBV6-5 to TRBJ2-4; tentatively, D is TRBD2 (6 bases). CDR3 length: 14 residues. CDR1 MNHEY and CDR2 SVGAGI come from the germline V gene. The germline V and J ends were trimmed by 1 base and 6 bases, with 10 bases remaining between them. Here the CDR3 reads CASSYLGGGNIQYF. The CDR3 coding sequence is TGTGCCAGCAGTTACTTGGGAGGCGGAAACATTCAGTACTTC.

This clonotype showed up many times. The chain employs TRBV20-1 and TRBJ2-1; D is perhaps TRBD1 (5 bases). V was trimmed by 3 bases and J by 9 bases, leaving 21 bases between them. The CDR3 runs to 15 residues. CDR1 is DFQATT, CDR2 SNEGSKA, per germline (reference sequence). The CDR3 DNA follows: TGCAGTGCTAGGCTACGGTCGGTCAGGGCAAGTGAGCAGTTCTTC. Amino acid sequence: CSARLRSVRASEQFF.

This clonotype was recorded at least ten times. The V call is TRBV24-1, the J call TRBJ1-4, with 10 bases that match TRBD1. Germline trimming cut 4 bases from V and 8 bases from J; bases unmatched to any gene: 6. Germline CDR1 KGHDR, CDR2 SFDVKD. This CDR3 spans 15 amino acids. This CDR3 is CATSEPGQGREKLFF. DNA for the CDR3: TGTGCCACCAGTGAACCGGGACAGGGGCGAGAAAAACTGTTTTTT.

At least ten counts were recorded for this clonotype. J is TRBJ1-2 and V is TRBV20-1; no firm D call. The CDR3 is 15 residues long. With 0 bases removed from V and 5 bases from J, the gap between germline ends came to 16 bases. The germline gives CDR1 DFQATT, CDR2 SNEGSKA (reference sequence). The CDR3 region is CSARDKTDRQYGYTF. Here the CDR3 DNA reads TGCAGTGCTAGAGATAAGACCGATCGGCAGTATGGCTACACCTTC.

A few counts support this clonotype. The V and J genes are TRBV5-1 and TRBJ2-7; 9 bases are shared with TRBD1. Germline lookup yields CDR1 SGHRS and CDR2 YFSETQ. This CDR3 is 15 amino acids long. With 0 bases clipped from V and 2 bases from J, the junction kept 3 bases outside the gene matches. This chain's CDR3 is CASSLVTGGPYEQYF. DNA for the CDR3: TGCGCCAGCAGCTTGGTCACAGGGGGCCCCTACGAGCAGTACTTC. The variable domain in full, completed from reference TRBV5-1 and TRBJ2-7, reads KAGVTQTPRYLIKTRGQQVTLSCSPISGHRSVSWYQQTPGQGLQFLFEYFSETQRNKGNFPGRFSGRQFSNSRSEMNVSTLELGDSALYLCASSLVTGGPYEQYFGPGTRLTVT.